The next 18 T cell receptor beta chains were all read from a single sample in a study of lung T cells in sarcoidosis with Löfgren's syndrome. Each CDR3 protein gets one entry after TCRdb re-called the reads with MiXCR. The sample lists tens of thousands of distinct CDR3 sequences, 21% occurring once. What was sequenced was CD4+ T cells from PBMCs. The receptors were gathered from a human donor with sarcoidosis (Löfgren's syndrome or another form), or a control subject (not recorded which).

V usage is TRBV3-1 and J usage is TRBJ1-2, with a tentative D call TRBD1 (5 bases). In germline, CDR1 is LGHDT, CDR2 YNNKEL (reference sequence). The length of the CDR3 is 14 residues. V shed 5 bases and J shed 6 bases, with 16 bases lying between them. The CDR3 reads CASSYRGIWDGYTF. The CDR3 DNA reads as TGTGCCAGCAGCTACCGGGGGATCTGGGATGGCTACACCTTC.

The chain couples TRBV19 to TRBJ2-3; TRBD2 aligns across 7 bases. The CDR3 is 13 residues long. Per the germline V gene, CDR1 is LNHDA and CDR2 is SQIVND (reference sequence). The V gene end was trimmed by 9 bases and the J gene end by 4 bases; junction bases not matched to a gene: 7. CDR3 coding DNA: TGTGCCAGCCAACTAGCGCATGCAGATACGCAGTATTTT. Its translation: CASQLAHADTQYF. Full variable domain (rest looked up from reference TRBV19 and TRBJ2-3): DGGITQSPKYLFRKEGQNVTLSCEQNLNHDAMYWYRQDPGQGLRLIYYSQIVNDFQKGDIAEGYSVSREKKESFPLTVTSAQKNPTAFYLCASQLAHADTQYFGPGTRLTVL.

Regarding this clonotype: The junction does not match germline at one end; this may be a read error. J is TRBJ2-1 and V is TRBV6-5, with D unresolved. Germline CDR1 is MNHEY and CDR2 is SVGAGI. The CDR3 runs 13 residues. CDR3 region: CASSCPTYNERFF. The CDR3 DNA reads TGTGCCAGCAGTTGCCCGACCTACAATGAGCGGTTCTTC.

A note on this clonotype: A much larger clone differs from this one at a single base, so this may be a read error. CDR3 protein: CSTRRDRGGETQYF. CDR3 nucleotides: TGCAGTACTAGACGGGACAGGGGAGGAGAGACCCAGTACTTC. This chain connects TRBV20-1 to TRBJ2-5; 10 bases are shared with TRBD1. Per germline, CDR1 DFQATT and CDR2 SNEGSKA (reference sequence). CDR3 length: 14 residues.

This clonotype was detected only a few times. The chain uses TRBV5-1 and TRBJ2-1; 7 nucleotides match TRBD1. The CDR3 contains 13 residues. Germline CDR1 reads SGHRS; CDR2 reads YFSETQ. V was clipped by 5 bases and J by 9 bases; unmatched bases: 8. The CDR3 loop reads CASSLQGKSEQFF. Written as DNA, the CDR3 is TGCGCCAGCAGTCTACAGGGGAAGAGTGAGCAGTTCTTC. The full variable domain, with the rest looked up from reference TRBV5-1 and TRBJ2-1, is KAGVTQTPRYLIKTRGQQVTLSCSPISGHRSVSWYQQTPGQGLQFLFEYFSETQRNKGNFPGRFSGRQFSNSRSEMNVSTLELGDSALYLCASSLQGKSEQFFGPGTRLTVL.

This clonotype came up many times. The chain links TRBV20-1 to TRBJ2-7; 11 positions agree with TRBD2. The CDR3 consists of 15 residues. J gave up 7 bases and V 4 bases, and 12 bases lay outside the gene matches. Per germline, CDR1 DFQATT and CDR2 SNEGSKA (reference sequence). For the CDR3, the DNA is TGCAGTGCTAACCTAGCGGGAGGTCCCAAGGGAGAGCAGTACTTC. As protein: CSANLAGGPKGEQYF.

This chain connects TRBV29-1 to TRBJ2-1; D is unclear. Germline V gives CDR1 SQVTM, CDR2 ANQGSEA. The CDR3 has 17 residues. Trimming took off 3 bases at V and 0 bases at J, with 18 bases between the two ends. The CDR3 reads CSVDGARSRSSYNEQFF. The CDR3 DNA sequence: TGCAGCGTTGATGGTGCGCGGTCCCGTAGCTCCTACAATGAGCAGTTCTTC.

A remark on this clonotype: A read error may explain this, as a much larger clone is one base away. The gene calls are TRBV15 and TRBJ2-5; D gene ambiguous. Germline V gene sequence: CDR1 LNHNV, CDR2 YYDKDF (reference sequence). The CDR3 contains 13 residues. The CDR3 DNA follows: TGTGCCACCAGCAGAGATTCGAAAGAGGCCCAGTACTTC. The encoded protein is CATSRDSKEAQYF.

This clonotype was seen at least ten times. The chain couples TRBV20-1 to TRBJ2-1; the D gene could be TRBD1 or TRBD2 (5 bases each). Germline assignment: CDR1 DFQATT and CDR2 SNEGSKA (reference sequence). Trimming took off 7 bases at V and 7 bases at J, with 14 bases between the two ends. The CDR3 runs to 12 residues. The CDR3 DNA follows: TGCAGTGGAGGGGCTGAGAGGAATGAGCAGTTCTTC. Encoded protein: CSGGAERNEQFF.

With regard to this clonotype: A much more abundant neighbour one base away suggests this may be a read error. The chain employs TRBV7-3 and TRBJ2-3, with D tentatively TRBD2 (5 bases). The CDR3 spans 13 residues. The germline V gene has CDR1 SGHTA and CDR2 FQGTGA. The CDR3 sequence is CVSSPAVTDTQYF. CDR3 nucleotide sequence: TGTGTCAGCAGCCCAGCGGTCACAGATACGCAGTATTTT. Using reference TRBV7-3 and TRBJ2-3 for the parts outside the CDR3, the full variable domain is GAGVSQTPSNKVTEKGKYVELRCDPISGHTALYWYRQSLGQGPEFLIYFQGTGAADDSGLPNDRFFAVRPEGSVSTLKIQRTERGDSAVYLCVSSPAVTDTQYFGPGTRLTVL.

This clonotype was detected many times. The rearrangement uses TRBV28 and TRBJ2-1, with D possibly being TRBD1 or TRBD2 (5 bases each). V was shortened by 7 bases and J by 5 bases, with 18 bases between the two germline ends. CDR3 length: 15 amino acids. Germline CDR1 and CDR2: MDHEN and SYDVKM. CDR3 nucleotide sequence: TGTGCCAGCACCCTTCAGGGCGGGTCGAACAATGAGCAGTTCTTC. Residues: CASTLQGGSNNEQFF.

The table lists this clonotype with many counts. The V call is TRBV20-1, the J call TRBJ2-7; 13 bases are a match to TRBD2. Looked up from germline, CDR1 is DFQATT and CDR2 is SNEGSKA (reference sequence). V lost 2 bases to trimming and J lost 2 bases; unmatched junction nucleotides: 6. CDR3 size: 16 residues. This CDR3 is CSARPRTSGRPYEQYF. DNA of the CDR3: TGCAGTGCTAGACCCCGGACTAGCGGGAGACCCTACGAGCAGTACTTC.

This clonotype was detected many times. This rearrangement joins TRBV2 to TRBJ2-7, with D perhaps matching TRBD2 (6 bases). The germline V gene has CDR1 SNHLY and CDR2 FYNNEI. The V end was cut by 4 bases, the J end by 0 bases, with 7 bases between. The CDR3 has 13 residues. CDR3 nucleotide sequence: TGTGCCAGCAGTGGCGGGGCCTCCTACGAGCAGTACTTC. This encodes CASSGGASYEQYF.

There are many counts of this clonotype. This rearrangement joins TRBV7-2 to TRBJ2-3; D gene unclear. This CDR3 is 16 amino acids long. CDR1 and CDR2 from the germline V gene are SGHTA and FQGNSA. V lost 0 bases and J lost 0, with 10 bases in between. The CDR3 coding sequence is TGTGCCAGCAGCTTAGCAGGCGGACCTAGCACAGATACGCAGTATTTT. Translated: CASSLAGGPSTDTQYF. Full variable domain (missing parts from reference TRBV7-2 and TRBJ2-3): GAGVSQSPSNKVTEKGKDVELRCDPISGHTALYWYRQSLGQGLEFLIYFQGNSAPDKSGLPSDRFSAERTGGSVSTLTIQRTQQEDSAVYLCASSLAGGPSTDTQYFGPGTRLTVL.

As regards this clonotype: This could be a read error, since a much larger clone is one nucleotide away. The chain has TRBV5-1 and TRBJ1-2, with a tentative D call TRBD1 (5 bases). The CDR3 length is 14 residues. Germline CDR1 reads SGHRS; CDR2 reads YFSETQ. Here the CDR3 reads CAGSLDGTMDGYTF. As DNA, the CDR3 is TGCGCCGGCAGCTTGGACGGGACCATGGATGGCTACACCTTC. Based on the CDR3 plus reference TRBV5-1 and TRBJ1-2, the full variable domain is KAGVTQTPRYLIKTRGQQVTLSCSPISGHRSVSWYQQTPGQGLQFLFEYFSETQRNKGNFPGRFSGRQFSNSRSEMNVSTLELGDSALYLCAGSLDGTMDGYTFGSGTRLTVV.

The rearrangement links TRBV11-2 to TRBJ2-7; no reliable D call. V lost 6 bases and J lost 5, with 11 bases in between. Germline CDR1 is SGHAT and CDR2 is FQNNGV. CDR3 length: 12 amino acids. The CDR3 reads CASSSSGDEQYF. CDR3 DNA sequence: TGTGCCAGCAGTTCGAGTGGGGACGAGCAGTACTTC.

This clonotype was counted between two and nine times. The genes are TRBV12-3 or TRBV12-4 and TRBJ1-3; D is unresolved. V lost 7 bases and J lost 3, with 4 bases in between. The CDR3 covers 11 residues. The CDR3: CASTRGNTIYF. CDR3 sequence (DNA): TGTGCCAGCACACGTGGAAACACCATATATTTT.

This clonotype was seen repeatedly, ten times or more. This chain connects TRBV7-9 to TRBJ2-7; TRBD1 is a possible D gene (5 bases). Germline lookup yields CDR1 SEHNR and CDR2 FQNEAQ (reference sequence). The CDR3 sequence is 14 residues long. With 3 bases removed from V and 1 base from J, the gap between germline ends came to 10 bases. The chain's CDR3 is CASSFQRQSYEQYF. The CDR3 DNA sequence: TGTGCCAGCAGCTTTCAAAGACAGTCCTACGAGCAGTACTTC. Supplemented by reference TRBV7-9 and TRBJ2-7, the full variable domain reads DTGVSQNPRHKITKRGQNVTFRCDPISEHNRLYWYRQTLGQGPEFLTYFQNEAQLEKSRLLSDRFSAERPKGSFSTLEIQRTEQGDSAMYLCASSFQRQSYEQYFGPGTRLTVT.